There are a few counts of the clone carrying this T cell receptor beta chain. Its antigen is undetermined. This sample was taken from a study of blood T cells in healthy people across ages. Study-wide results and caveats: Investigators viewed diversity estimates from one million T cells as underestimates, the study reported.

The ends were cut back, 0 bases at V and 3 bases at J, with 13 bases in the middle. Germline V gene data show CDR1 as LGHNA and CDR2 as YSLEER. This CDR3 region has 16 residues. Primers used in a second PCR of roughly 7 to 12 cycles were a sample-barcoded 5' primer and a J-beta primer mix. TCRdb reanalysed the 5' RACE reads using MiXCR and keeps one entry per CDR3 protein. The data hold 1.5 million to 2 million distinct CDR3 sequences, with approximately 28% observed a single time. Sequenced: blood. The V and J genes are TRBV4-3 and TRBJ2-3; TRBD1 is a possible D gene (5 bases). This TCR derives from a woman between 25 and 40 years old in good health. The CDR3 DNA is TGCGCCAGCAGCCAAGATCTGCAGGGTCGTACAGATACGCAGTATTTT. Protein sequence: CASSQDLQGRTDTQYF.